Included here is one T cell receptor (beta chain) sequence, with context. The sample originates from a study of OX40 agonist ivuxolimab in advanced cancers. Blood was sampled at baseline, cycle 4 day 1, and cycle 7 day 1. The V segment lost 0 bases and the J segment 3 bases; nucleotides outside the gene matches: 6. The CDR3 spans 16 residues. CDR1 is SGHAT, CDR2 FQNNGV, per germline. Assay used: immunoSEQ multiplex PCR; TCRdb lists only in-frame clones, some missing. This table has tens of thousands of clones, around 86% appearing once. Source: CD4+ or CD8+ T cells sorted from blood, taken in a trial of the OX40 agonist ivuxolimab. The origin of this receptor is an adult with an advanced solid tumor such as melanoma, head and neck, liver or kidney cancer. The chain couples TRBV11-2 to TRBJ2-7; 9 bases agree with TRBD1. CDR3 sequence: CASSLDRGTGFYEQYF. The CDR3 DNA follows: TGTGCCAGCAGCTTAGATCGTGGGACAGGGTTCTACGAGCAGTACTTC.